This is a list of T cell receptor beta chains from one sample in a study of shared clonotypes between healthy human individuals. TCRdb's table, derived via immunoSEQ multiplex PCR, lists solely in-frame clones and lacks some. The table shows approximately 2,300,000 clones, with approximately 90% occurring only once. Sequencing was done on a sample of naive CD4+ T cells from PBMCs. The receptors originated from a man aged 18 to 29 in good health. Some clones in this sample may be carry-over from other donors' samples. Each CDR3 is given with its conserved first and last residue. Fields, in order: J gene, V gene, CDR3 length, clone size, D gene, CDR3 protein, CDR3 DNA. A D gene is named only where the DNA matches it firmly. Not every row has a clone size; where given, it reads once, few, many or a size class.

j_call: TRBJ2-1
v_call: TRBV5-1
cdr3_length: 13
clone_size: .
d_call: TRBD2
cdr3_aa: CASRRLADNEQFF
cdr3_nt: TGCGCCAGCAGGCGGCTAGCGGACAATGAGCAGTTCTTC

j_call: TRBJ2-4
v_call: TRBV28
cdr3_length: 17
clone_size: .
d_call: TRBD2
cdr3_aa: CASSPLLGRAAKNIQYF
cdr3_nt: TGTGCCAGCAGTCCCCTATTAGGGAGGGCGGCCAAAAACATTCAGTACTTC

j_call: TRBJ1-5
v_call: TRBV6-1
cdr3_length: 13
clone_size: .
d_call: .
cdr3_aa: CASSEGSLVAQHF
cdr3_nt: TGTGCCAGCAGTGAGGGATCCCTCGTTGCCCAGCATTTT

j_call: TRBJ2-7
v_call: TRBV11-3
cdr3_length: 15
clone_size: .
d_call: .
cdr3_aa: CASSSKTSRGYEQYF
cdr3_nt: TGTGCCAGCAGCTCCAAGACTAGTCGGGGCTACGAGCAGTACTTC

j_call: TRBJ2-7
v_call: TRBV5-8
cdr3_length: 12
clone_size: .
d_call: .
cdr3_aa: CASSLISYEQYF
cdr3_nt: TGTGCCAGCAGCTTGATATCCTACGAGCAGTACTTC

j_call: TRBJ2-1
v_call: TRBV6-6
cdr3_length: 16
clone_size: .
d_call: TRBD2
cdr3_aa: CASSYSRTSGSSEQFF
cdr3_nt: TGTGCCAGCAGTTACTCGAGGACTAGCGGGAGTAGCGAGCAGTTCTTC

j_call: TRBJ2-7
v_call: TRBV18
cdr3_length: 14
clone_size: .
d_call: .
cdr3_aa: CASRYAPASYEQYF
cdr3_nt: TGTGCCAGCCGATACGCCCCAGCCTCCTACGAGCAGTACTTC

j_call: TRBJ2-7
v_call: TRBV4-1
cdr3_length: 13
clone_size: .
d_call: TRBD1
cdr3_aa: CASSLDRATEQYF
cdr3_nt: TGCGCCAGCAGCCTGGACAGGGCCACCGAGCAGTACTTC

j_call: TRBJ1-2
v_call: TRBV7-9
cdr3_length: 13
clone_size: .
d_call: .
cdr3_aa: CASSPGQHYGYTF
cdr3_nt: TGTGCCAGCAGCCCCGGACAGCATTATGGCTACACCTTC

j_call: TRBJ1-1
v_call: TRBV5-1
cdr3_length: 14
clone_size: .
d_call: .
cdr3_aa: CASRPLSMNTEAFF
cdr3_nt: TGCGCCAGCAGACCCCTCTCCATGAACACTGAAGCTTTCTTT

j_call: TRBJ2-6
v_call: TRBV27
cdr3_length: 16
clone_size: .
d_call: .
cdr3_aa: CASRGPGLSGANVLTF
cdr3_nt: TGTGCCAGCAGGGGACCGGGACTCTCTGGGGCCAACGTCCTGACTTTC

j_call: TRBJ2-5
v_call: TRBV10-1
cdr3_length: 14
clone_size: .
d_call: .
cdr3_aa: CARAAERRQETQYF
cdr3_nt: TGCGCCAGGGCTGCGGAGCGGCGACAAGAGACCCAGTACTTC

j_call: TRBJ1-1
v_call: TRBV29-1
cdr3_length: 17
clone_size: once
d_call: TRBD1
cdr3_aa: CSVAYVGQGTRGTEAFF
cdr3_nt: TGCAGCGTTGCATACGTGGGACAGGGAACGAGAGGCACTGAAGCTTTCTTT

j_call: TRBJ1-2
v_call: TRBV28
cdr3_length: 17
clone_size: .
d_call: .
cdr3_aa: CASSLIGARPSNYGYTF
cdr3_nt: TGTGCCAGCAGTTTAATTGGGGCGCGGCCTTCTAACTATGGCTACACCTTC

j_call: TRBJ2-7
v_call: TRBV7-9
cdr3_length: 14
clone_size: .
d_call: TRBD1
cdr3_aa: CASSLVEGANEQYF
cdr3_nt: TGTGCCAGCAGCTTAGTCGAGGGGGCCAACGAGCAGTACTTC

j_call: TRBJ2-3
v_call: TRBV2
cdr3_length: 16
clone_size: once
d_call: TRBD2
cdr3_aa: CASGGTSGRYTDTQYF
cdr3_nt: TGTGCCAGCGGGGGGACTAGCGGAAGATACACAGATACGCAGTATTTT

j_call: TRBJ2-7
v_call: TRBV5-8
cdr3_length: 16
clone_size: .
d_call: TRBD1
cdr3_aa: CASSSPRGQGAYEQYF
cdr3_nt: TGTGCCAGCAGCTCGCCCCGGGGACAGGGGGCCTACGAGCAGTACTTC

j_call: TRBJ2-3
v_call: TRBV18
cdr3_length: 18
clone_size: .
d_call: .
cdr3_aa: CASSPLLPSLTGGDTQYF
cdr3_nt: TGTGCCAGCTCACCACTTTTACCTAGCCTTACTGGTGGAGATACGCAGTATTTT

j_call: TRBJ1-2
v_call: TRBV28
cdr3_length: 14
clone_size: .
d_call: .
cdr3_aa: CASSSGLIAGGYTF
cdr3_nt: TGTGCCAGCAGTTCTGGACTCATCGCAGGGGGCTACACCTTC

j_call: TRBJ2-2
v_call: TRBV14
cdr3_length: 11
clone_size: .
d_call: .
cdr3_aa: CASSQFGELFF
cdr3_nt: TGTGCCAGCAGCCAATTCGGGGAGCTGTTTTTT

j_call: TRBJ1-3
v_call: TRBV5-1
cdr3_length: 15
clone_size: .
d_call: .
cdr3_aa: CASSLGASSGNTIYF
cdr3_nt: TGCGCCAGCAGCTTGGGCGCAAGCTCTGGAAACACCATATATTTT

j_call: TRBJ2-7
v_call: TRBV6-5
cdr3_length: 15
clone_size: once
d_call: TRBD1
cdr3_aa: CASSQGQGKTYEQYF
cdr3_nt: TGTGCCAGCAGTCAAGGACAGGGAAAGACCTACGAGCAGTACTTC

j_call: TRBJ1-4
v_call: TRBV28
cdr3_length: 13
clone_size: .
d_call: .
cdr3_aa: CASSGTLKEKLFF
cdr3_nt: TGTGCCAGCTCCGGGACGCTAAAGGAAAAACTGTTTTTT

j_call: TRBJ2-7
v_call: TRBV18
cdr3_length: 14
clone_size: once
d_call: .
cdr3_aa: CASSPRGPIDEQYF
cdr3_nt: TGTGCCAGCTCACCCAGGGGCCCCATAGACGAGCAGTACTTC

j_call: TRBJ2-1
v_call: TRBV5-1
cdr3_length: 16
clone_size: .
d_call: TRBD2
cdr3_aa: CATGGNWEGRGDEQFF
cdr3_nt: TGCGCCACAGGAGGGAACTGGGAGGGCCGGGGAGATGAGCAGTTCTTC

j_call: TRBJ2-3
v_call: TRBV11-3
cdr3_length: 15
clone_size: .
d_call: .
cdr3_aa: CASSSYGGPTDTQYF
cdr3_nt: TGTGCCAGCAGCTCCTACGGGGGCCCCACAGATACGCAGTATTTT

j_call: TRBJ2-1
v_call: TRBV5-6
cdr3_length: 13
clone_size: .
d_call: .
cdr3_aa: CASSGPSYNEQFF
cdr3_nt: TGTGCCAGCAGTGGTCCTAGCTACAATGAGCAGTTCTTC

j_call: TRBJ2-7
v_call: TRBV5-4
cdr3_length: 15
clone_size: once
d_call: TRBD1
cdr3_aa: CASSLGQGLPYEQYF
cdr3_nt: TGTGCCAGCAGCCTGGGACAGGGGCTTCCCTACGAGCAGTACTTC

j_call: TRBJ1-2
v_call: TRBV10-2
cdr3_length: 15
clone_size: .
d_call: .
cdr3_aa: CAILQAQSGPYGYTF
cdr3_nt: TGCGCCATTCTCCAGGCCCAGTCGGGTCCCTATGGCTACACCTTC